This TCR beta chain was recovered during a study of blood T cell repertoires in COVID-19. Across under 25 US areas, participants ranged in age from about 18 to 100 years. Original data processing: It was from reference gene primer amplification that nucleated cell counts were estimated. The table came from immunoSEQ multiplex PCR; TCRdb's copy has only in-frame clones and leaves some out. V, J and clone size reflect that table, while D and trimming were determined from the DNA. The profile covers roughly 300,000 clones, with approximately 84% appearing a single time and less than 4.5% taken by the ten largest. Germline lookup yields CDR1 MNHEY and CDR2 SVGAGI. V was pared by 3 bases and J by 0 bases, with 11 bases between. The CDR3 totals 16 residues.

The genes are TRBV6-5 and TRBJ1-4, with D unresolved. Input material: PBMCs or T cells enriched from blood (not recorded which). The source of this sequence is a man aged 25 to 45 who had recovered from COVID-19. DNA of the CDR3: TGTGCCAGCAGTTATCTGGCCAGTGCAACTAATGAAAAACTGTTTTTT. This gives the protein CASSYLASATNEKLFF.